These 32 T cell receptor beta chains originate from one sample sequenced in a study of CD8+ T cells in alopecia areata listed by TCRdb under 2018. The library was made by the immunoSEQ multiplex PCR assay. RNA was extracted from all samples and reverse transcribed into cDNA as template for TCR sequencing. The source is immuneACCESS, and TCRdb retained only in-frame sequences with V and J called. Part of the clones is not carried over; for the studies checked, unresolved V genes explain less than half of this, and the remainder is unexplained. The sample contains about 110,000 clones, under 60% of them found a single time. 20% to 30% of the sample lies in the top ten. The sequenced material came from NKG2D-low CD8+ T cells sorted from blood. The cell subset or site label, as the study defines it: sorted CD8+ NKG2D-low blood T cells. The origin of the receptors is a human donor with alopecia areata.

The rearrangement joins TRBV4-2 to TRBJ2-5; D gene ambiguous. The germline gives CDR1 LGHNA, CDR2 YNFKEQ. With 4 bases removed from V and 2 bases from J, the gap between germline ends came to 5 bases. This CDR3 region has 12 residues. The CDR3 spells CASSREQETQYF. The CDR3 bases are TGTGCCAGCAGCCGGGAACAAGAGACCCAGTACTTC.

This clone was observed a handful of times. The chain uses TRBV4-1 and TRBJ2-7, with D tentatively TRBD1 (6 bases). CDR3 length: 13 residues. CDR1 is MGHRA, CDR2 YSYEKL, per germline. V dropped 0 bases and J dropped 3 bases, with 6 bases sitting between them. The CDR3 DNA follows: TGCGCCAGCAGCCAAGAACAGGGCTACGAGCAGTACTTC. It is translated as CASSQEQGYEQYF.

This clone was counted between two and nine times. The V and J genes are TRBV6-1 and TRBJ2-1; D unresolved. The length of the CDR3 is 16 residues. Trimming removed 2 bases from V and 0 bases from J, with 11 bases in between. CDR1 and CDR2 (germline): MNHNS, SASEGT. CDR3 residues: CASSEWTIPSYNEQFF. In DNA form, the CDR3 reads TGTGCCAGCAGTGAATGGACGATCCCCTCCTACAATGAGCAGTTCTTC.

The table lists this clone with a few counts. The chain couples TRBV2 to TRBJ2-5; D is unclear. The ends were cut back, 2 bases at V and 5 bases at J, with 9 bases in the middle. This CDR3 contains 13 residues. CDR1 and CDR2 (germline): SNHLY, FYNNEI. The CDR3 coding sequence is TGTGCCAGCAGTGAATCTGGACGGGAGACCCAGTACTTC. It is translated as CASSESGRETQYF.

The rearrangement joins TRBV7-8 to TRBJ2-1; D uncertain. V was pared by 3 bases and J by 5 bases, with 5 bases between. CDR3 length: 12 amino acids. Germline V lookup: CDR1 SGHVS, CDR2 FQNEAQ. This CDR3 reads CASSFFNNEQFF. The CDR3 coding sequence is TGTGCCAGCAGCTTCTTTAACAATGAGCAGTTCTTC.

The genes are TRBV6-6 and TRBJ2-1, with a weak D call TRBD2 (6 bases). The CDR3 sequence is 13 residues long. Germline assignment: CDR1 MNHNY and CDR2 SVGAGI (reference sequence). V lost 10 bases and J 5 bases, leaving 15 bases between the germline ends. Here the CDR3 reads CATGREINNEQFF. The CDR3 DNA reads TGTGCCACCGGTCGGGAGATCAACAATGAGCAGTTCTTC.

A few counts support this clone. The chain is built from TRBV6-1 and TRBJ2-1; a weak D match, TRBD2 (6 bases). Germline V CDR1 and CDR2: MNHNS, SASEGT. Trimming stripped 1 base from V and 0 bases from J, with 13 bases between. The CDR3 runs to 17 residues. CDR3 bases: TGTGCCAGCAGTGAAGGGGTGGCGGGAAGCTCCTACAATGAGCAGTTCTTC. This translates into CASSEGVAGSSYNEQFF.

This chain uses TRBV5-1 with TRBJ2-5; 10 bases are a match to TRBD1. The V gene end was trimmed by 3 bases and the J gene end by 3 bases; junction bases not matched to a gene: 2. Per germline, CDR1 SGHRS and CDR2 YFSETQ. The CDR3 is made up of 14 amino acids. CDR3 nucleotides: TGCGCCAGCAGCTCCGGGACAGGGGAAGAGACCCAGTACTTC. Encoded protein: CASSSGTGEETQYF.

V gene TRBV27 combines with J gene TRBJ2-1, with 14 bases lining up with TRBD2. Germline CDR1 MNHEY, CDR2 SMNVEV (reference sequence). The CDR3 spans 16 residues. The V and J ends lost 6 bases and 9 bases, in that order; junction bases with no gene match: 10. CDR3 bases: TGTGCCAGCAGCCCCAAGAGGGGACTAGCGGGAGTTGAGCAGTTCTTC. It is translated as CASSPKRGLAGVEQFF.

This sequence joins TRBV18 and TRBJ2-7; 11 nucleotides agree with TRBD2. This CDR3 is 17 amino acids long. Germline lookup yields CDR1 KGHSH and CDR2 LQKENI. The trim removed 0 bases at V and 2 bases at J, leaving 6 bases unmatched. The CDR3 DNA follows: TGTGCCAGCTCACCACCGATAGCGGGAGGGCCCACCTACGAGCAGTACTTC. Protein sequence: CASSPPIAGGPTYEQYF.

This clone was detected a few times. The CDR3 sequence is CASSAGQGDEQYF. CDR3 nucleotides: TGCGCCAGCAGCGCGGGACAGGGGGACGAGCAGTACTTC. V is TRBV4-1 and J is TRBJ2-7, with 11 nucleotides matching TRBD1. From germline, CDR1 is MGHRA and CDR2 YSYEKL. The CDR3 consists of 13 residues. V shed 5 bases and J 5 bases; nucleotides not matched to a gene: 2.

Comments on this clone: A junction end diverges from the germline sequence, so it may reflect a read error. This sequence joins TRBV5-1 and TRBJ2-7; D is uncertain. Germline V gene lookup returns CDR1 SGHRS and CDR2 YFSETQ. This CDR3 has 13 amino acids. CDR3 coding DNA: TGCGCCAGCAGCTTGGACAGCTCCGACGAGCAGTACTTC. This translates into CASSLDSSDEQYF.

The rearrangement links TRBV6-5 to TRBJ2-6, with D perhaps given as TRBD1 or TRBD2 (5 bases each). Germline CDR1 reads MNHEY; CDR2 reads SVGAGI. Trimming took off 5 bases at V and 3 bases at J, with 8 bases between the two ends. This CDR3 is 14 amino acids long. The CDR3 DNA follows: TGTGCCAGCAGTGGGGGTATTGGGGCCAACGTCCTGACTTTC. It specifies CASSGGIGANVLTF.

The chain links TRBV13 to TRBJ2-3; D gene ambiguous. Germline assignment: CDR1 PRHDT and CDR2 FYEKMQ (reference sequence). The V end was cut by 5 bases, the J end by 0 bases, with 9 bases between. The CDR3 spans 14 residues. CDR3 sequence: CASSTLASTDTQYF. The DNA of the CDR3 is TGTGCCAGCAGCACACTTGCTAGCACAGATACGCAGTATTTT.

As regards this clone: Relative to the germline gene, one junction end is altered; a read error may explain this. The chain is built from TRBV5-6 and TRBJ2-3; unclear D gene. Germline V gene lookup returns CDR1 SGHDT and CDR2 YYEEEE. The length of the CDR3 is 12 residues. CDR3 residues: CTSSFEADTQYF. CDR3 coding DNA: TGTACCAGCAGCTTCGAGGCAGATACGCAGTATTTT.

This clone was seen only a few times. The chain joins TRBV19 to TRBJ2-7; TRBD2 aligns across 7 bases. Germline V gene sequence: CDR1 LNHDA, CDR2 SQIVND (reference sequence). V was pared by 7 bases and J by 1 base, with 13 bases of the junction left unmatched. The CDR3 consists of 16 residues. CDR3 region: CASTPGTGGSSYEQYF. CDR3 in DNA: TGTGCCAGTACCCCAGGCACTGGCGGGAGTTCCTACGAGCAGTACTTC.

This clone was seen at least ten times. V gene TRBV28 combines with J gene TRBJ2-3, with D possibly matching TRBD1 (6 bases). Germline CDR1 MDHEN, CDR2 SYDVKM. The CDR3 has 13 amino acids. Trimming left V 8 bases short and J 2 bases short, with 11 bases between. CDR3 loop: CASFGGYTDTQYF. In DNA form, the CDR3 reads TGTGCCAGCTTTGGGGGCTACACAGATACGCAGTATTTT.

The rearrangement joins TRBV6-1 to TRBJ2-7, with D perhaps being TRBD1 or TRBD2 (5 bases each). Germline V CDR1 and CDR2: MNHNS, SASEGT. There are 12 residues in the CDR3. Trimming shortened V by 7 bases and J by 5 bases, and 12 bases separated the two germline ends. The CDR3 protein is CASTRDLHEQYF. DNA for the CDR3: TGTGCCAGCACACGGGACCTCCACGAGCAGTACTTC.

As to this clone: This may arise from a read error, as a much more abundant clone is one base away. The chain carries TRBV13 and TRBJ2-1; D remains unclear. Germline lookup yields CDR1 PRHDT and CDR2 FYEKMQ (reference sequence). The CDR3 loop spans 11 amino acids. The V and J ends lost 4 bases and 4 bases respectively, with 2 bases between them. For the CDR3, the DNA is TGTGCCAGCAGCTCATACAATGAGCAGTTCTTC. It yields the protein CASSSYNEQFF.

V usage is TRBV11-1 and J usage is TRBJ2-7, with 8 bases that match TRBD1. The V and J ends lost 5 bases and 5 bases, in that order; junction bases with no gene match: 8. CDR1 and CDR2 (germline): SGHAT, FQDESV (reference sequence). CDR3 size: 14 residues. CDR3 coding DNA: TGTGCCAGCAGCATAACAGGGGGGACCGACGAGCAGTACTTC. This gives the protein CASSITGGTDEQYF.

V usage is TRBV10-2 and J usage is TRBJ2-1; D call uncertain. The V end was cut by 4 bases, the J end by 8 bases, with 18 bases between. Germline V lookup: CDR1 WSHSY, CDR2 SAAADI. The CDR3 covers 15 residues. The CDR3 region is CASSAISATLDEQFF. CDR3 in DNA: TGCGCCAGCAGTGCTATTTCCGCAACTTTGGATGAGCAGTTCTTC.

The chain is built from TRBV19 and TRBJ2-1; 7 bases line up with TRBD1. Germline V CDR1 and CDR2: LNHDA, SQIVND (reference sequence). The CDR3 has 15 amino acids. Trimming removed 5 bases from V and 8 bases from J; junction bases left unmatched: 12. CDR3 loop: CASSPSGTAWDEQFF. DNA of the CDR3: TGTGCCAGTAGTCCCTCCGGGACAGCTTGGGATGAGCAGTTCTTC.

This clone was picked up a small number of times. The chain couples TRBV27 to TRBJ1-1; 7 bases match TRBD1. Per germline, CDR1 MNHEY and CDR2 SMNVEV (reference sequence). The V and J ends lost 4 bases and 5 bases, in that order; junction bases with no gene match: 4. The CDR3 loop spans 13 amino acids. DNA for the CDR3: TGTGCCAGCAGTTCTGACAGGGTAACTGAAGCTTTCTTT. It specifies CASSSDRVTEAFF.

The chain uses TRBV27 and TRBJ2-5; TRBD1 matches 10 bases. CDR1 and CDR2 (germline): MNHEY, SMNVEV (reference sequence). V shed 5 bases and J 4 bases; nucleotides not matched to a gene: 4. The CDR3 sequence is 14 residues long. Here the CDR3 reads CASSPRTGGETQYF. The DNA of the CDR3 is TGTGCCAGCAGTCCCAGGACAGGGGGAGAGACCCAGTACTTC.

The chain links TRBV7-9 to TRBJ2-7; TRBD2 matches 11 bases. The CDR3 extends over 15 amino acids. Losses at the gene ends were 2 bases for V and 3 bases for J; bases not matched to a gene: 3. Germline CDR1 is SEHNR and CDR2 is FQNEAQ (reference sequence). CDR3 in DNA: TGTGCCAGCAGCTTAACTAGCGGGAGAGACTACGAGCAGTACTTC. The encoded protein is CASSLTSGRDYEQYF.

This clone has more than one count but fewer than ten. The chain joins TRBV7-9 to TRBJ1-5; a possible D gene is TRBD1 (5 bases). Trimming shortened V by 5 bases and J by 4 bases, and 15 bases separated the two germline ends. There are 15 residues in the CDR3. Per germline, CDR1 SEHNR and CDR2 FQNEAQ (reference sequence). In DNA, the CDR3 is TGTGCCAGCAGCCCCGGGGAGGGGAGGAATCAGCCCCAGCATTTT. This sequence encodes CASSPGEGRNQPQHF.

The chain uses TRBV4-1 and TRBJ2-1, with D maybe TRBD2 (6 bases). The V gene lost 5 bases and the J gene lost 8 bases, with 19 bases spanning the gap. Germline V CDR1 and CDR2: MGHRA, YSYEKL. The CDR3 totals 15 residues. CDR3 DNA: TGCGCCAGCAGCTGGGTAGGCGGGAATATCTATGAGCAGTTCTTC. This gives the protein CASSWVGGNIYEQFF.

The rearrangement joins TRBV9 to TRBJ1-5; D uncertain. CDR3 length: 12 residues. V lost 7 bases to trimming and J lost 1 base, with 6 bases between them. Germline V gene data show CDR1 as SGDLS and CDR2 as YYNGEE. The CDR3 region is CASGGSNQPQHF. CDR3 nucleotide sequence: TGTGCCAGCGGAGGGAGCAATCAGCCCCAGCATTTT.

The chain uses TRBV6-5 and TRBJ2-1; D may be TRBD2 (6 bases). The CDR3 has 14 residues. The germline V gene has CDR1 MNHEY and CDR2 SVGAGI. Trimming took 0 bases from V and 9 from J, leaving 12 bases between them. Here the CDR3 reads CASSYSITAGEQFF. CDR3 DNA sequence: TGTGCCAGCAGTTACTCGATTACAGCGGGTGAGCAGTTCTTC.

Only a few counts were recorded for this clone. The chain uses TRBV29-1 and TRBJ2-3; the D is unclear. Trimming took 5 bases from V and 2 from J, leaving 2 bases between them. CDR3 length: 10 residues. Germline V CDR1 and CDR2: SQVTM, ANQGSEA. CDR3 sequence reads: CSVTTDTQYF. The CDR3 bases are TGCAGCGTTACCACAGATACGCAGTATTTT.

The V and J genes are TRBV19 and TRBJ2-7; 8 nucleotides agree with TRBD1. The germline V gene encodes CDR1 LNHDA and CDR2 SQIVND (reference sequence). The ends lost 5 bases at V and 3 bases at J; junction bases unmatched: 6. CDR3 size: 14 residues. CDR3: CASSFAGTGYEQYF. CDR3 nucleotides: TGTGCCAGTAGTTTCGCCGGGACAGGCTACGAGCAGTACTTC.

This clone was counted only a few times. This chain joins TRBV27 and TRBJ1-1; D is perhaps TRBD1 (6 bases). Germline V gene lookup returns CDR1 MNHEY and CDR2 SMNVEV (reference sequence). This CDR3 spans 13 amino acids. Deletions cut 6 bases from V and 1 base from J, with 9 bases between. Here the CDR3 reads CASRGDTNTEAFF. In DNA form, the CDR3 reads TGTGCCAGCAGAGGGGACACGAACACTGAAGCTTTCTTT.